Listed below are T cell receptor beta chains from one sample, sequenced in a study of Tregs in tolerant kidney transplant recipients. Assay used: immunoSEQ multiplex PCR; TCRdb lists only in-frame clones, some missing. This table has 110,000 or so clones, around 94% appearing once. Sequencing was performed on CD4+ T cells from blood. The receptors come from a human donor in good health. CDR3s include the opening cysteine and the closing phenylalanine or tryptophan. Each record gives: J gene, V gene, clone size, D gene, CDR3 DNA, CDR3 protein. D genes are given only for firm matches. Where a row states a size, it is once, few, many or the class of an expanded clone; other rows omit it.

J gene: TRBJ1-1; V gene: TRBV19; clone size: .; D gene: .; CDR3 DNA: TGTGCCAGTAGTCCGACAGGTGGGAACACTGAAGCTTTCTTT; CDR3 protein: CASSPTGGNTEAFF
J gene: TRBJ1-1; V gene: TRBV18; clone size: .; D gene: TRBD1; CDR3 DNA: TGTGCCAGCTCACCAGACAGGGTGGGGAGGACTGAAGCTTTCTTT; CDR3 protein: CASSPDRVGRTEAFF
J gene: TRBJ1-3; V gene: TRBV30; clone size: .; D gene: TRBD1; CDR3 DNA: TGTGCCTCGAGACAGGGATCCGGAAACACCATATATTTT; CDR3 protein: CASRQGSGNTIYF
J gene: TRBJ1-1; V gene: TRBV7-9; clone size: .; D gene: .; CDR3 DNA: TGTGCCAGCAGCCCTCGAGGGACGGACACTGAAGCTTTCTTT; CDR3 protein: CASSPRGTDTEAFF
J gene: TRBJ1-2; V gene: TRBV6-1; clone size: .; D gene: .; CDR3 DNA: TGTGCCAGCAGGTACAATCAACCTGGCTACACCTTC; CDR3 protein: CASRYNQPGYTF
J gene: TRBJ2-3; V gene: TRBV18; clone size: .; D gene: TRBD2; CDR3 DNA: TGTGCCAGCTCACCCACTAGCGGGGGGGCCGTAGATACGCAGTATTTT; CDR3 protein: CASSPTSGGAVDTQYF
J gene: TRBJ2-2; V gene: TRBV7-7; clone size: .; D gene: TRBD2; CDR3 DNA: TGTGCTAGCAGCCGGCAGGCGGGAGCGAACACCGGGGAGCTGTTTTTT; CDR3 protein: CASSRQAGANTGELFF
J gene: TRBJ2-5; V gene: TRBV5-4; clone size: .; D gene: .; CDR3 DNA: TGTGCCAGCAGCCCGGGAGCGGCGGAGGAGACCCAGTACTTC; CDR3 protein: CASSPGAAEETQYF
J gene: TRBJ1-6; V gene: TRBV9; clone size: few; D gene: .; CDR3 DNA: TGTGCCAGCAGCGTAGGGCAGGTGGGCTCACCCCTCCACTTT; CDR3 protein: CASSVGQVGSPLHF
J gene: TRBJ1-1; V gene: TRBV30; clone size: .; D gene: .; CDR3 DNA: TGTGCCTGGGATGGACAGACGGGAGCTTTCTTT; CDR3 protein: CAWDGQTGAFF
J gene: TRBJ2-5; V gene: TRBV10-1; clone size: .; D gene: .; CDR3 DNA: TGCGCCAGCGGGAGAGACCACTCGGAGACCCAGTACTTC; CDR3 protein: CASGRDHSETQYF
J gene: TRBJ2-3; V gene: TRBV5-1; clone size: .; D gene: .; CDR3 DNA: TGCGCCAGCAGCTTGGCCGGGGCAGATACGCAGTATTTT; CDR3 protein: CASSLAGADTQYF
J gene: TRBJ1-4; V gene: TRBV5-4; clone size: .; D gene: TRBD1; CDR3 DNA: TGTGCCAGCAGCTTGGGCCTACAGGGGGCCAAAGAAAAACTGTTTTTT; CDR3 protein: CASSLGLQGAKEKLFF
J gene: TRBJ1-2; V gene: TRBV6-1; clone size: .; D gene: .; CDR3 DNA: TGTGCCAGCACTCCAGGGAGATATGGCTACACCTTC; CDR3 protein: CASTPGRYGYTF
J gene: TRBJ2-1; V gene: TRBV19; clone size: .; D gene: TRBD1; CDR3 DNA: TGTGCCAGTAGTGGGACAGGGGGCTCCTACAATGAGCAGTTCTTC; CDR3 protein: CASSGTGGSYNEQFF
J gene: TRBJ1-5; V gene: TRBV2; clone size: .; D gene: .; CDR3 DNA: TGTGCCAGCAGTGAAGAGATAGGGAGGGGCAATCAGCCCCAGCATTTT; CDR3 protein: CASSEEIGRGNQPQHF
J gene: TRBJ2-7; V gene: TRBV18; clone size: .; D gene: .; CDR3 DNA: TGTGCCAGCTCGGACCGAAGGGACGGGACCTACGAGCAGTACTTC; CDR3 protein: CASSDRRDGTYEQYF
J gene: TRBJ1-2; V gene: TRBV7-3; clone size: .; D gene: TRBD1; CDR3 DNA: TGTGCCAGCAGCTTAGGACAGGGTAGGGGCTACACCTTC; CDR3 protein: CASSLGQGRGYTF
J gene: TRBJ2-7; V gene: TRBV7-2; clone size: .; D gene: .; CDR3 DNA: TGTGCCAGCAGCTTTACCCCAGGGCCCTCCTACGAGCAGTACTTC; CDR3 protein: CASSFTPGPSYEQYF
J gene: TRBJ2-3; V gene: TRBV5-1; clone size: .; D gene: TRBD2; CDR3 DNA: TGCGCCAGCAGCTTGGGAGGACTAGCGGTACTGACAGATACGCAGTATTTT; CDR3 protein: CASSLGGLAVLTDTQYF
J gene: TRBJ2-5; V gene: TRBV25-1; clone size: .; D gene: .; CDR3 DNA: TGTGCCAGCAGTGTGGAGGGGCCCCAAGAGACCCAGTACTTC; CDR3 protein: CASSVEGPQETQYF
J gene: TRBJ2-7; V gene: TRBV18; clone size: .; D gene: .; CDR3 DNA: TGTGCCAGCTCACCCAGAAGCTCCTACGAGCAGTACTTC; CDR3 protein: CASSPRSSYEQYF
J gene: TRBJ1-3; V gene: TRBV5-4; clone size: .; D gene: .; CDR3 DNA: TGTGCCAGCAGCTTGAGGCACTCTGGAAACACCATATATTTT; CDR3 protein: CASSLRHSGNTIYF
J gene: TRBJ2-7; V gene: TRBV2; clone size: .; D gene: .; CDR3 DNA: TGTGCCAGCGGGTCCCCCTCCTACGAGCAGTACTTC; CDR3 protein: CASGSPSYEQYF
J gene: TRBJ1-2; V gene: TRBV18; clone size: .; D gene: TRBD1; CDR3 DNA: TGTGCCAGCTCACCTTCCGGGACAGCCTATGGCTACACCTTC; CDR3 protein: CASSPSGTAYGYTF
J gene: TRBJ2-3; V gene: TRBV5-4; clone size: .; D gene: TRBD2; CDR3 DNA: TGTGCCAGCAGCCCTAATAGCGGGAGCCCAGATACGCAGTATTTT; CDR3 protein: CASSPNSGSPDTQYF